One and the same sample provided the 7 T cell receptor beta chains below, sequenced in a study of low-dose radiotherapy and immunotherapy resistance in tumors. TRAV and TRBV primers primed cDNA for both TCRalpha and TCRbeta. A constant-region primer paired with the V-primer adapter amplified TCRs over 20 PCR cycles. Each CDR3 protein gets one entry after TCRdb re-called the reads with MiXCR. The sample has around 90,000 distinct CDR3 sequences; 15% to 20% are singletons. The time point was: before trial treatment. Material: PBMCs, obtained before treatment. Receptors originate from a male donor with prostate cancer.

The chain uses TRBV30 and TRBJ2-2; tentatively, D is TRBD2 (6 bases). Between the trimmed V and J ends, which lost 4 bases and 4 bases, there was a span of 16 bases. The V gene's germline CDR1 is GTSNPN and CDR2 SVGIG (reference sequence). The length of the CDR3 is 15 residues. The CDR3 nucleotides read TGTGCCTGGACGATCCGGGGCGGGGTCACCGGGGAGCTGTTTTTT. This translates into CAWTIRGGVTGELFF.

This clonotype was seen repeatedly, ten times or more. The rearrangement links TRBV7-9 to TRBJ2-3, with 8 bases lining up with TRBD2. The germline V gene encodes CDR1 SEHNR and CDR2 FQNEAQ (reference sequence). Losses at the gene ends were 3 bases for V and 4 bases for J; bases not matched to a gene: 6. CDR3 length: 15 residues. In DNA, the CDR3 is TGTGCCAGCAGCTTCCCGGGGGGGGCCCCAGATACGCAGTATTTT. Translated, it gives CASSFPGGAPDTQYF.

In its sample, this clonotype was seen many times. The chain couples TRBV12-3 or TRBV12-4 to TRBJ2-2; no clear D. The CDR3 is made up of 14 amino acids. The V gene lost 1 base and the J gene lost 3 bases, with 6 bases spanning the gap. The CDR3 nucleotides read TGTGCCAGCAGTTTAGATACCCACACCGGGGAGCTGTTTTTT. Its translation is CASSLDTHTGELFF.

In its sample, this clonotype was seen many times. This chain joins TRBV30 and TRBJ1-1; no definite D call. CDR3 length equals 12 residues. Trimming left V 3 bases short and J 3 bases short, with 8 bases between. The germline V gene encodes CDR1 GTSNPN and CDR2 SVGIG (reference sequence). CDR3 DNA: TGTGCCTGGAGGATTCAGGACACTGAAGCTTTCTTT. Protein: CAWRIQDTEAFF.

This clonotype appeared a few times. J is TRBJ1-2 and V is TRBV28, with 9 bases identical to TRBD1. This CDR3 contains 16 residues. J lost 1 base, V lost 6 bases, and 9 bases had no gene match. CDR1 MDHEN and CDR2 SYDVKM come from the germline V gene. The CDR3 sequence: CASSYSGTGINYGYTF. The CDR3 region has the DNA TGTGCCAGCAGCTACTCCGGGACAGGGATTAACTATGGCTACACCTTC.

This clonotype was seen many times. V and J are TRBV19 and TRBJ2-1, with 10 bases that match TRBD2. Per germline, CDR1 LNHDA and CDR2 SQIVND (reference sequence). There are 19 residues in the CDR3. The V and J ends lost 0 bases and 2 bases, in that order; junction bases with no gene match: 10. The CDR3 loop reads CASSIEGDGAGGTYNEQFF. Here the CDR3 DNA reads TGTGCCAGTAGTATAGAAGGGGACGGAGCGGGAGGGACCTACAATGAGCAGTTCTTC.

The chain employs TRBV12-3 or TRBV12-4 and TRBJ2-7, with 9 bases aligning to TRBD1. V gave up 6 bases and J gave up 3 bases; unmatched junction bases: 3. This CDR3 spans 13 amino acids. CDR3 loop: CASSPTGGYEQYF. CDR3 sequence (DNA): TGTGCCAGCAGCCCGACAGGGGGCTACGAGCAGTACTTC.